This T cell receptor (beta chain) was identified in a study of early T cells in non-severe SARS-CoV-2 infection. The wider study: The chains were unpaired, and the sequenced material was bulk RNA from unsorted whole blood. The study, taken as a whole, reports: Lookups in VDJdb leaned toward anti-spike CD8 responses and missed private and CD4 specificities.

In its sample, this clonotype was seen a few times. Its target is unknown. Individual cDNA molecules carried attached unique molecular identifiers. One entry per CDR3 protein, called by TCRdb with MiXCR from the 5' RACE reads. This table holds around 70,000 distinct CDR3 sequences, roughly 9% found once. Trimming stripped 0 bases from V and 2 bases from J, with 12 bases between. CDR3 size: 15 residues. From germline, CDR1 is SGHRS and CDR2 YFSETQ. V usage is TRBV5-1 and J usage is TRBJ2-7; no definite D call. The sample taken for sequencing was whole blood. The receptor was derived from an adult who was a healthcare worker with PCR-confirmed SARS-CoV-2 infection or an uninfected control (not recorded which). CDR3 sequence (DNA): TGCGCCAGCAGCTTGGGGACCCAACAAACCTACGAGCAGTACTTC. Protein: CASSLGTQQTYEQYF.